Listed below are T cell receptor beta chains from one sample, sequenced in a study of blood T cell repertoires in COVID-19. Clones were read by immunoSEQ multiplex PCR, and TCRdb kept only the in-frame ones, dropping some. The top ten hold about 3.5% of the sample, which has about 250,000 clones, 84% seen once. Material for sequencing was PBMCs or T cells enriched from blood (not recorded which). All receptors derive from a man aged 50 to 60 who had recovered from COVID-19. The CDR3 runs from the conserved cysteine through the conserved F or W. Fields, in order: CDR3 length, J gene, V gene, D gene, clone size, CDR3 DNA, CDR3 protein. D genes are given only for firm matches. Some rows have no size entry. The others give once, few or many, or a class for an expanded clone.

16,TRBJ2-7,TRBV4-3,.,.,TGCGCCAGCAGCCAAGATGCCGGGACAAAGTTTTACGAGCAGTACTTC,CASSQDAGTKFYEQYF
11,TRBJ1-2,TRBV12-3/TRBV12-4,.,once,TGTGCCAGCAGCCTCTCGGGAGGCTACACCTTC,CASSLSGGYTF
15,TRBJ1-5,TRBV29-1,.,.,TGCAGCGTTGGCGTTTTCGACAGCCCTAATCAGCCCCAGCATTTT,CSVGVFDSPNQPQHF
12,TRBJ1-2,TRBV10-3,.,.,TGTGCCATCCATCTGTTATCGGGTGGCTACACCTTC,CAIHLLSGGYTF
14,TRBJ2-7,TRBV7-3,TRBD2,.,TGTGCCAGCAGCTTAACTGGGACTAACTACGAGCAGTACTTC,CASSLTGTNYEQYF
15,TRBJ2-3,TRBV10-3,.,.,TGTGCCATCAAGACAGAGGCAACTAGCACAGATACGCAGTATTTT,CAIKTEATSTDTQYF
15,TRBJ1-3,TRBV6-5,TRBD1,.,TGTGCCAGCAGTCCCCGGACAGGGGCTGGAAACACCATATATTTT,CASSPRTGAGNTIYF
17,TRBJ1-1,TRBV28,TRBD1,.,TGTGCCAGCAGTTCCCACGTCGGGACAGGGAGGATCGCTGAAGCTTTCTTT,CASSSHVGTGRIAEAFF
13,TRBJ2-1,TRBV28,TRBD2,.,TGTGCCAGCAGTTGGGGCTTGGCGGGAGTTCCGTTCTTC,CASSWGLAGVPFF
15,TRBJ2-3,TRBV4-1,TRBD2,.,TGCGCCAGCAGCCTCGGACTAGAATTGACAGATACGCAGTATTTT,CASSLGLELTDTQYF
12,TRBJ2-7,TRBV28,.,.,TGTGCCAGCAGACCCCGGTCCTACGAGCAGTACTTC,CASRPRSYEQYF
12,TRBJ2-7,TRBV11-1,TRBD1,.,TGTGCCAGCAGCTGGGACAGGCGGGAGCAGTACTTC,CASSWDRREQYF
14,TRBJ1-2,TRBV27,.,.,TGTGCCAGCGGCCGGACAGAAGGGAACTATGGCTACACCTTC,CASGRTEGNYGYTF
16,TRBJ2-6,TRBV30,.,.,TGTGCCTGGAGCCCCCAGGGTGGGTCTGGGGCCAACGTCCTGACTTTC,CAWSPQGGSGANVLTF
15,TRBJ1-4,TRBV5-1,TRBD1,.,TGCGCCAGCAGCTTGGTCGGGCAGGGGGGTGAAAAACTGTTTTTT,CASSLVGQGGEKLFF
15,TRBJ1-5,TRBV7-8,.,.,TGTGCCAGCAGCACGCAGGGTATTGGCAATCAGCCCCAGCATTTT,CASSTQGIGNQPQHF
15,TRBJ2-7,TRBV6-5,TRBD2,once,TGTGCCAGCAGGGCAGAGCTAGCGGGCACCTACGAGCAGTACTTC,CASRAELAGTYEQYF
13,TRBJ1-1,TRBV7-9,.,once,TGTGCCAGCAGCTTATCCGGGCGGGCTGAAGCTTTCTTT,CASSLSGRAEAFF
13,TRBJ1-2,TRBV19,TRBD1,once,TGTGCCAGTAGCCCGGACAGGGTGTTGGGCTACACCTTC,CASSPDRVLGYTF
14,TRBJ2-7,TRBV5-3,.,.,TGTGCCAGAAGCACGCACAGGGTCGCCCACGAGCAGTACTTC,CARSTHRVAHEQYF
13,TRBJ2-7,TRBV9,.,many,TGTGCCAGCAGCGTTTCGACGGGTTACGAGCAGTACTTC,CASSVSTGYEQYF
12,TRBJ1-5,TRBV7-2,.,.,TGTGCCAGCAGGGGCTGGGGGGGGCCCCAGCATTTT,CASRGWGGPQHF
13,TRBJ2-1,TRBV12-3/TRBV12-4,.,.,TGTGCCAGCCCAGGGGGGCCGGTCAATGAGCAGTTCTTC,CASPGGPVNEQFF
15,TRBJ2-5,TRBV7-9,TRBD1,.,TGTGCCAGCAGCTCTACCGGGACAGGGGGAGAGACCCAGTACTTC,CASSSTGTGGETQYF